A selection of T cell receptor beta chains follows, all from one sample in a study of cytomegalovirus exposure and HLA in healthy donors. Clones were read by immunoSEQ multiplex PCR, and TCRdb kept only the in-frame ones, dropping some. The sample contains about 79,000 clones, around 68% of which appear only once. The sequenced material came from PBMCs. The receptors here all came from a man aged 35 to 55 in good health and CMV-seropositive. The CDR3 runs from the conserved cysteine through the conserved F or W. Each record gives: J gene, clone size, D gene, V gene, CDR3 DNA, CDR3 protein. The D gene is left open where the match is weak. The size entry is marked missing in some rows and otherwise reads once, few, many or a size class.

j_call: TRBJ2-7
clone_size: .
d_call: TRBD1
v_call: TRBV4-1
cdr3_nt: TGCGCCAGCAGCCGTCAGACAGGGCCCTACGAGCAGTACTTC
cdr3_aa: CASSRQTGPYEQYF

j_call: TRBJ1-3
clone_size: .
d_call: TRBD1
v_call: TRBV7-2
cdr3_nt: TGTGCCAGCAGCTTGACAGGGGGCAGTGGAAACACCATATATTTT
cdr3_aa: CASSLTGGSGNTIYF

j_call: TRBJ2-2
clone_size: .
d_call: .
v_call: TRBV6-4
cdr3_nt: TGTGCCAGCAGTGAATCCCCAGGGGCGAACACCGGGGAGCTGTTTTTT
cdr3_aa: CASSESPGANTGELFF

j_call: TRBJ2-7
clone_size: few
d_call: .
v_call: TRBV4-2
cdr3_nt: TGTGCCAGCAGCCAAGTCCTATCGAGCTCCTACGAGCAGTACTTC
cdr3_aa: CASSQVLSSSYEQYF

j_call: TRBJ1-2
clone_size: .
d_call: .
v_call: TRBV6-1
cdr3_nt: TGTGCCAGCATCAGTCAGGGTCACGCCTATGGCTACACCTTC
cdr3_aa: CASISQGHAYGYTF

j_call: TRBJ1-2
clone_size: .
d_call: .
v_call: TRBV20-1
cdr3_nt: TGCAGTGCCAACCTAAACAGCCTCTACACCTTC
cdr3_aa: CSANLNSLYTF

j_call: TRBJ1-5
clone_size: .
d_call: TRBD1
v_call: TRBV19
cdr3_nt: TGTGCCAGTAGTTTGACAGGGTATCAGCCCCAGCATTTT
cdr3_aa: CASSLTGYQPQHF

j_call: TRBJ2-7
clone_size: .
d_call: TRBD1
v_call: TRBV11-3
cdr3_nt: TGTGCCAGCAGCCCCCGGGACAGGGGACCCTACGAGCAGTACTTC
cdr3_aa: CASSPRDRGPYEQYF

j_call: TRBJ2-3
clone_size: few
d_call: .
v_call: TRBV15
cdr3_nt: TGTGCCACCAGCGGCCGGGGGGCACCAGATACGCAGTATTTT
cdr3_aa: CATSGRGAPDTQYF

j_call: TRBJ1-1
clone_size: .
d_call: .
v_call: TRBV6-5
cdr3_nt: TGTGCCAGCAGTTCCCCTGTTAGAGCTTTCTTT
cdr3_aa: CASSSPVRAFF

j_call: TRBJ1-6
clone_size: once
d_call: .
v_call: TRBV5-1
cdr3_nt: TGCGCCAGCAGCTTGAAGGGGGACCATAATTCACCCCTCCACTTT
cdr3_aa: CASSLKGDHNSPLHF